This T cell receptor beta chain derives from a study of T cells after yellow fever vaccination (dated by TCRdb to the late 2010s). Notes on the research overall: The SMART-Seq v4 Ultra Low Input RNA kit was used to prepare libraries from fractions with low cell numbers. Bulk TCR alpha and beta repertoires were sequenced longitudinally to track T-cell clones before and after primary and booster YFV17D yellow fever vaccination. The cohort comprised two healthy male donors, one aged 18 to 29 and one aged 30 to 39 years. Blood was collected at multiple timepoints before and after primary and secondary immunization, and bulk PBMC replicates and cell subsets were isolated. Points the paper makes about the study in general: Computational filtering was needed because FACS-sorted repertoires could contain abundant contaminating clonotypes from the bulk population. Compared with the primary T-cell response, the secondary T-cell response was weaker but faster, peaking on day 5 rather than day 15. After the booster, most of the clones that had expanded following primary vaccination were detected again (just under 97% of CD4 and around 90% of CD8), which suggests that memory was broadly maintained. A small fraction of clonotypes showed up in both the CD4 and CD8 compartments, probably as a result of convergent recombination. Only two donors were included in the study, so the extent to which the findings can be generalized is limited.

Interpreted using the paper, the treatment or condition label stands for: live attenuated yellow fever vaccine strain. A standard Ficoll-Paque protocol was used to isolate PBMCs from peripheral blood. Dynabeads CD4 and CD8 positive selection kits were used to isolate CD4 and CD8 T-cell fractions. TriZol was used to extract RNA from bulk PBMCs, CD4 and CD8 fractions, and dextramer-positive and dextramer-negative fractions. CDR1 SGHRS and CDR2 YFSETQ were looked up in the germline V gene. From the cysteine up to the phenylalanine, the CDR3 has a length of 15 residues. The kept DNA is CDR3 alone, 45 bases in frame from the first base. V gives up 7 bases and J gives up 8 bases, and the segment between their germline ends measures 22 bases. The data were produced on an Illumina NovaSeq 6000. TCR cDNA was synthesized by 5'RACE template switching, through which a universal primer site and unique molecular identifiers were introduced. Priming for cDNA synthesis came from both the TCR alpha and TCR beta constant segments. Library amplification used two PCR steps, and the second PCR step added sample barcodes and sequencing adapters. Sequencing of libraries was done on Illumina HiSeq 2500 (2x100 bp) or NovaSeq (2x150 bp). In the original analysis: Demultiplexing of reads and collapsing into UMI consensus sequences were performed with MIGEC, and V(D)J alignment was carried out with MiXCR. Vaccine-responding clonotypes were defined with edgeR using replicate PBMC samples, requiring FDR below 0.01 and a log2 fold change above 5 up to day 15. Each bulk clonotype was labeled CD4 or CD8 based on which sequenced repertoire, CD4 or CD8, contained the clonotype at higher abundance. TCRdb applied fastp at Q25 and MiXCR to the public reads, then kept only in-frame beta chains. For every CDR3 protein sequence, its rows merge into one entry that carries the most common genes and DNA. The V and J calls were not made by the authors but by TCRdb's processing. The sample yields roughly 320,000 distinct CDR3 sequences; about 10% were counted once. The top ten hold approximately 3.3% of the sample.

This clonotype was detected a few times. Its recognized antigen is unknown. Base qualities are missing; no much larger clone stands one base away. This receptor was identified in a man younger than 35 who received the YFV17D yellow fever vaccine. Sample: CD4+ T cells sorted from PBMCs, taken 45 days after the yellow fever booster vaccination. The chain is encoded by TRBV5-1 joined to TRBJ2-1; the D region is possibly TRBD1 or TRBD2, each matching across 6 bases. The CDR3 protein sequence reads: CASLKTGGHEDEQFF. The nucleotide sequence is TGCGCCAGCCTCAAAACTGGGGGGCATGAGGATGAGCAGTTCTTC.